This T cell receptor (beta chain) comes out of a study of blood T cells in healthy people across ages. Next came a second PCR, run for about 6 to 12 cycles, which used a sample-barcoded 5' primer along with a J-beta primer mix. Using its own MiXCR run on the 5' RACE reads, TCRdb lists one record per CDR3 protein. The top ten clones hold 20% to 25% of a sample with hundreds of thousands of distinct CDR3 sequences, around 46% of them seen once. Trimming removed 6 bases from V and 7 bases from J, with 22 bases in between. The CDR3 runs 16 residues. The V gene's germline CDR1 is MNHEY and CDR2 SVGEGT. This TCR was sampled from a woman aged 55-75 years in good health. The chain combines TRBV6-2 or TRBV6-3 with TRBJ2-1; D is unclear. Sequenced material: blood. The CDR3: CASSPNIDTILNEQFF. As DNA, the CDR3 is TGTGCCAGCAGCCCCAACATCGATACCATCCTTAATGAGCAGTTCTTC.